This section outlines one T cell receptor beta chain sequence together with its context. As processed by the authors: From reference gene primer amplification, estimates of nucleated cell counts were derived. The table came from immunoSEQ multiplex PCR; TCRdb's copy has only in-frame clones and leaves some out. V and J calls and clone size come straight from that table; D and trimming were deduced from the DNA. The data contain tens of thousands of clones, approximately 80% of them singletons. Trimming pared 2 bases from V and 0 bases from J, leaving 8 bases between. Germline V gene sequence: CDR1 SNHLY, CDR2 FYNNEI. The CDR3 is 15 amino acids. This entry comes from a study of blood T cell repertoires in COVID-19. Study details: Samples of COVID-19 (acute and convalescent) were obtained from the United States, Italy and Spain. T cells, B-cell-depleted T cells, or PBMCs supplied cDNA or gDNA.

The receptor's source is a man in his 70s with acute or convalescent COVID-19. The chain recombines TRBV2 with TRBJ1-3, with D unclear. Material for sequencing was peripheral blood. The CDR3 spells CASSERVSSGNTIYF. The DNA of the CDR3 is TGTGCCAGCAGTGAACGAGTTTCCTCTGGAAACACCATATATTTT.